This is a list of T cell receptor beta chains from one sample in a study of OX40 agonist ivuxolimab in advanced cancers. Using immunoSEQ multiplex PCR, the repertoire was profiled, and TCRdb retains in-frame clones only, with some absent. This table holds 65,000 to 95,000 clones, roughly 84% found once. This specimen was CD4+ or CD8+ T cells sorted from blood, taken in a trial of the OX40 agonist ivuxolimab. Receptors were obtained from an adult with an advanced solid tumor such as melanoma, head and neck, liver or kidney cancer. Both conserved end residues are part of each CDR3. Each record gives: clone size, V gene, J gene, D gene, CDR3 protein, CDR3 DNA. A D gene is named only where the DNA matches it firmly. Clone size, where shown, is once, few, many, or a class for clones that have expanded.

>once|TRBV2|TRBJ2-7|-
CASRPGIGSYEQYF
TGTGCCAGCAGGCCGGGCATCGGGTCCTACGAGCAGTACTTC
>-|TRBV14|TRBJ1-2|-
CASRPILETDSRGRLGYTF
TGTGCCAGCAGACCCATTTTAGAAACGGACAGCCGGGGGAGGCTCGGCTACACCTTC
>-|TRBV7-9|TRBJ2-3|-
CASSLGGWAKDTQYF
TGTGCCAGCAGCTTAGGGGGGTGGGCTAAAGATACGCAGTATTTT
>-|TRBV5-6|TRBJ1-4|-
CASSLGGPNEKLFF
TGTGCCAGCAGCTTGGGGGGTCCTAATGAAAAACTGTTTTTT
>-|TRBV7-6|TRBJ2-5|TRBD2
CASSLGVAGYQETQYF
TGTGCCAGCAGCTTAGGGGTAGCGGGTTACCAAGAGACCCAGTACTTC
>once|TRBV9|TRBJ1-1|TRBD1
CASSVKAGGGTEAFF
TGTGCCAGCAGCGTAAAAGCAGGGGGAGGGACTGAAGCTTTCTTT
>few|TRBV5-1|TRBJ2-3|-
CASSLGVRHSTDTQYF
TGCGCCAGCAGCTTGGGTGTTCGGCATAGCACAGATACGCAGTATTTT
>-|TRBV5-1|TRBJ2-3|-
CASRNRTDTQYF
TGCGCCAGCAGAAATCGGACAGATACGCAGTATTTT
>-|TRBV2|TRBJ1-4|-
CASSSGTLNEKLFF
TGTGCCAGCTCCTCCGGGACCTTAAATGAAAAACTGTTTTTT
>-|TRBV9|TRBJ2-7|TRBD2
CASSVGLAGEQYF
TGTGCCAGCAGCGTCGGACTAGCGGGGGAGCAGTACTTC
>-|TRBV2|TRBJ2-3|TRBD2
CASSGGAGSTDTQYF
TGTGCCAGCAGTGGGGGAGCGGGAAGCACAGATACGCAGTATTTT
>-|TRBV7-9|TRBJ2-7|-
CASSLGRNSLSYEQYF
TGTGCCAGCAGCTTAGGGAGGAATTCCCTTTCCTACGAGCAGTACTTC
>once|TRBV19|TRBJ2-3|TRBD1
CASSEGQGTDTQYF
TGTGCCAGTAGTGAGGGACAGGGAACAGATACGCAGTATTTT
>few|TRBV5-1|TRBJ1-2|-
CASSDDNEYGYTF
TGCGCCAGCAGCGACGACAATGAGTATGGCTACACCTTC
>-|TRBV28|TRBJ2-5|-
CASRNAGDWETQYF
TGTGCCAGCAGAAATGCAGGGGATTGGGAGACCCAGTACTTC
>-|TRBV6-6|TRBJ1-5|-
CASSGGEQPQHF
TGTGCCAGCAGTGGGGGAGAGCAGCCCCAGCATTTT
>-|TRBV7-3|TRBJ2-1|TRBD2
CASSGLAGSEQFF
TGTGCCAGCAGCGGACTAGCGGGGAGTGAGCAGTTCTTC
>-|TRBV10-3|TRBJ2-2|-
CAISPADSGELFF
TGTGCCATCAGCCCAGCGGACAGCGGGGAGCTGTTTTTT
>-|TRBV30|TRBJ1-2|-
CAWSREIYGYTF
TGTGCCTGGAGTCGGGAGATCTATGGCTACACCTTC
>-|TRBV7-9|TRBJ1-1|-
CASSLELGAGTEAFF
TGTGCCAGCAGCTTGGAGCTGGGGGCGGGCACTGAAGCTTTCTTT
>-|TRBV19|TRBJ2-1|TRBD2
CASSTQAGSTREQFF
TGTGCCAGTAGTACACAAGCGGGATCAACGAGGGAGCAGTTCTTC
>-|TRBV28|TRBJ2-3|TRBD2
CASSFPLAGPTDTQYF
TGTGCCAGCAGTTTTCCCCTAGCGGGACCCACAGATACGCAGTATTTT
>-|TRBV29-1|TRBJ1-2|-
CSVAQGDGRVGYTF
TGCAGCGTTGCCCAGGGCGACGGACGGGTAGGCTACACCTTC
>-|TRBV6-1|TRBJ2-7|-
CASSYILYEQYF
TGTGCCAGCAGTTATATCCTCTACGAGCAGTACTTC
>-|TRBV27|TRBJ1-5|-
CASRERAPARGQPQHF
TGTGCCAGCAGGGAAAGGGCCCCCGCCCGAGGTCAGCCCCAGCATTTT
>-|TRBV28|TRBJ2-7|-
CASSLTFYEQYF
TGTGCCAGCAGTCTTACCTTCTACGAGCAGTACTTC
>-|TRBV5-1|TRBJ2-5|-
CASSTSLGPGETQYF
TGCGCCAGCAGCACCTCTCTAGGGCCCGGGGAGACCCAGTACTTC
>-|TRBV9|TRBJ1-1|-
CASSVKWRRTEAFF
TGTGCCAGCAGCGTCAAATGGAGGAGGACTGAAGCTTTCTTT
>-|TRBV7-2|TRBJ2-7|-
CASSLGRWTYEQYF
TGTGCCAGCAGCTTAGGACGGTGGACCTACGAGCAGTACTTC
>-|TRBV29-1|TRBJ2-7|TRBD2
CSVARGEGSYEQYF
TGCAGCGTCGCCCGGGGGGAGGGCTCCTACGAGCAGTACTTC
>-|TRBV29-1|TRBJ2-1|-
CSVETTGGPLTLQFF
TGCAGCGTTGAAACTACTGGAGGCCCCTTAACTCTTCAGTTCTTC
>few|TRBV5-1|TRBJ2-7|TRBD1
CASSVTGWDEQYF
TGCGCCAGCAGCGTGACAGGGTGGGACGAGCAGTACTTC
>-|TRBV19|TRBJ1-2|-
CATDSGVAYGYTF
TGTGCCACAGACTCAGGGGTCGCCTATGGCTACACCTTC
>-|TRBV19|TRBJ1-5|TRBD1
CASSIGAWTGSSNQPQHF
TGTGCCAGTAGTATAGGGGCGTGGACAGGGTCCAGCAATCAGCCCCAGCATTTT
>-|TRBV5-4|TRBJ2-3|TRBD2
CASSLGLAGGYTDTQYF
TGTGCCAGCAGCTTGGGGCTAGCGGGGGGGTACACAGATACGCAGTATTTT
>-|TRBV7-2|TRBJ2-7|TRBD2
CASSFTGTSLSYEQYF
TGTGCCAGCAGCTTCACCGGGACTAGCCTCTCCTACGAGCAGTACTTC
>-|TRBV28|TRBJ1-2|-
CASSQTLQNFYGYTF
TGTGCCAGCAGTCAAACCCTACAGAACTTCTATGGCTACACCTTC
>-|TRBV7-7|TRBJ2-7|-
CASSLDDQSYEQYF
TGTGCCAGCAGCTTAGACGACCAGAGCTACGAGCAGTACTTC
>-|TRBV6-5|TRBJ1-5|-
CASSRLNQPQHF
TGTGCCAGCAGTCGACTTAATCAGCCCCAGCATTTT
>few|TRBV2|TRBJ1-4|-
CASSEALYGSNEKLFF
TGTGCCAGCAGTGAAGCGCTGTACGGGTCTAATGAAAAACTGTTTTTT
>-|TRBV28|TRBJ2-3|TRBD1
CASSPPGQGFFSTDTQYF
TGTGCCAGCAGTCCCCCGGGACAGGGATTCTTTAGCACAGATACGCAGTATTTT
>-|TRBV4-3|TRBJ2-1|-
CASSPETRGSDGQFF
TGCGCCAGCAGCCCAGAGACTAGGGGGTCTGATGGGCAGTTCTTC
>-|TRBV4-3|TRBJ1-2|TRBD1
CASSSPDRELAGYTF
TGCGCCAGCAGCAGCCCGGACAGGGAGTTAGCTGGCTACACCTTC
>-|TRBV30|TRBJ2-7|TRBD1
CAWSAGGFSYEQYF
TGTGCCTGGAGTGCAGGGGGATTCTCCTACGAGCAGTACTTC
>-|TRBV27|TRBJ2-1|-
CASSGFSYNEQFF
TGTGCCAGCAGCGGATTCTCCTACAATGAGCAGTTCTTC
>-|TRBV6-5|TRBJ2-7|-
CASSYGGRLEQYF
TGTGCCAGCAGTTACGGGGGACGACTCGAGCAGTACTTC
>-|TRBV5-1|TRBJ2-6|TRBD1
CASSLGTGSGANVLTF
TGCGCCAGCAGCTTGGGGACAGGGTCGGGGGCCAACGTCCTGACTTTC
>-|TRBV6-1|TRBJ2-5|TRBD2
CASTPRLAGEETQYF
TGTGCCAGCACCCCCCGGCTAGCGGGGGAAGAGACCCAGTACTTC
>once|TRBV5-4|TRBJ2-6|TRBD2
CASSPGLAGGHSGANVLTF
TGTGCCAGCAGCCCTGGACTAGCGGGGGGGCACTCTGGGGCCAACGTCCTGACTTTC
>-|TRBV5-1|TRBJ1-4|TRBD1
CASSLGDRGKEKLFF
TGCGCCAGCAGCTTGGGTGACAGGGGAAAGGAAAAACTGTTTTTT
>-|TRBV7-3|TRBJ2-2|TRBD1
CASSLYQRVGGASGELFF
TGTGCCAGCAGTCTATATCAGAGAGTAGGGGGCGCATCCGGGGAGCTGTTTTTT